One and the same sample provided the 4 T cell receptor beta chains below, sequenced in a study of T cells in Graves' hyperthyroidism and ophthalmopathy. RNA transcripts served as the template for amplifying TCR beta CDR3 regions. Researchers ran a first-round RT-PCR on the TCR CDR3 using the HTBI primer set. TCRdb re-derived calls from the multiplex PCR reads in MiXCR, one entry per CDR3 protein. The data contain hundreds of thousands of distinct CDR3 sequences, roughly 15% of them seen just once; the ten biggest clones take up around 4.5%. Sequenced input: blood. The source is a middle-aged woman with Graves' ophthalmopathy.

The chain is built from TRBV10-3 and TRBJ2-2; 12 nucleotides align to TRBD1. The V gene end was trimmed by 4 bases and the J gene end by 7 bases; junction bases not matched to a gene: 10. The CDR3 contains 17 residues. Per germline, CDR1 ENHRY and CDR2 SYGVKD. The CDR3 here is CAISVSGTGGADGELFF. The CDR3 coding sequence is TGTGCCATCAGTGTATCCGGGACAGGGGGCGCAGACGGGGAGCTGTTTTTT.

The sample holds many counts of this clonotype. The chain carries TRBV7-3 and TRBJ1-1, with D perhaps matching TRBD1 (5 bases). The CDR3 is 15 amino acids. Germline V CDR1 and CDR2: SGHTA, FQGTGA. Trimming took off 2 bases at V and 7 bases at J, with 17 bases between the two ends. This chain's CDR3 is CASSLGPQQGGEAFF. CDR3 coding DNA: TGTGCCAGCAGCTTAGGCCCCCAGCAGGGCGGTGAAGCTTTCTTT.

This sequence joins TRBV14 and TRBJ2-7; D may be TRBD1 or TRBD2 (5 bases each). This CDR3 is 20 amino acids long. The V end lost 0 bases, the J end lost 2 bases, and 26 bases lay between the germline ends. Germline V gene lookup returns CDR1 SGHDN and CDR2 FVKESK. The CDR3 protein is CASSQEPGTVEGLPAYEQYF. The CDR3, as DNA: TGTGCCAGCAGCCAAGAGCCCGGGACGGTCGAGGGCTTGCCCGCCTACGAGCAGTACTTC.

Comments on this clonotype: This sequence may be a read error, since a much larger clone differs from it by one base. The CDR3 sequence: CASSLTGPVNTYEQYF. The CDR3 DNA reads as TGCGCCAGCAGCTTGACAGGTCCAGTCAATACCTACGAGCAGTACTTC. This sequence joins TRBV5-1 and TRBJ2-7, with D perhaps TRBD1 (5 bases). Germline values: CDR1 SGHRS, CDR2 YFSETQ. CDR3 length equals 16 residues. V was shortened by 1 base and J by 2 bases, with 16 bases between the two germline ends.